Shown below are 10 T cell receptor beta chains from a single sample sequenced in a study of human T cells and chemical hapten exposure. Time point defined: patch test 3, about 24 weeks after DPC sensitization. Sample treatment: therapeutic diphenylcyclopropenone sensitization with weekly scalp DPC. In TCRdb, the RACE reads were re-called with MiXCR into one record per CDR3 protein. This sample carries about 190,000 distinct CDR3 sequences, about 25% of them seen once, and the ten largest clones take around 2.5%. This specimen was whole blood, taken in connection with sensitization to the hapten diphenylcyclopropenone (DPC). The receptor source for this set is a woman aged 40 to 49 with alopecia areata. Some clones in this sample may be carry-over from other donors' samples.

There are a few counts of this clonotype. V and J are TRBV18 and TRBJ1-5; 11 positions match TRBD1. Germline assignment: CDR1 KGHSH and CDR2 LQKENI. Losses at the gene ends were 6 bases for V and 7 bases for J; bases not matched to a gene: 8. CDR3 length: 15 residues. CDR3 loop: CASSPGQGGLQPQHF. The CDR3 nucleotides are TGTGCCAGCTCCCCGGGACAGGGGGGGTTACAGCCCCAGCATTTT.

This clonotype occurred many times. The chain is built from TRBV4-1 and TRBJ2-6; D not certain. This CDR3 region has 15 residues. Germline-derived CDR1 and CDR2 are MGHRA and YSYEKL. V gave up 4 bases and J gave up 2 bases, with 9 bases separating them. DNA for the CDR3: TGCGCCAGCAGCCCGATGTGGGCTGGGGCCAACGTCCTGACTTTC. Encoded protein: CASSPMWAGANVLTF.

The V gene is TRBV7-9, the J gene TRBJ2-1, with 11 bases identical to TRBD2. CDR3 length: 17 amino acids. Germline CDR1 and CDR2: SEHNR and FQNEAQ (reference sequence). V shed 2 bases and J 9 bases; nucleotides not matched to a gene: 12. CDR3 sequence (DNA): TGTGCCAGCAGCTTATTCCCAACTAGCGGGAGTGGTGTTGAGCAGTTCTTC. Amino acids: CASSLFPTSGSGVEQFF.

This clonotype has just a few counts. This chain links TRBV7-2 with TRBJ1-3; D not resolved. In germline, CDR1 is SGHTA, CDR2 FQGNSA. Trimming took off 5 bases at V and 0 bases at J, with 11 bases between the two ends. CDR3 length: 15 residues. The CDR3 nucleotides read TGTGCCAGCAGCCCCGACTGGAGCTCTGGAAACACCATATATTTT. This gives the protein CASSPDWSSGNTIYF. Full variable domain (outside the CDR3, taken from reference TRBV7-2 and TRBJ1-3): GAGVSQSPSNKVTEKGKDVELRCDPISGHTALYWYRQSLGQGLEFLIYFQGNSAPDKSGLPSDRFSAERTGGSVSTLTIQRTQQEDSAVYLCASSPDWSSGNTIYFGEGSWLTVV.

This clonotype has ten or more counts. This chain connects TRBV20-1 to TRBJ2-7, with D maybe TRBD2 (5 bases). Germline V gene lookup returns CDR1 DFQATT and CDR2 SNEGSKA (reference sequence). The CDR3 covers 12 residues. V lost 3 bases to trimming and J lost 6 bases, with 12 bases between them. CDR3 sequence: CSARSSSLEQYF. CDR3 coding DNA: TGCAGTGCTAGGTCTAGCTCTCTCGAGCAGTACTTC.

The chain has TRBV6-5 and TRBJ2-3; 8 nucleotides agree with TRBD2. V was pared by 4 bases and J by 6 bases, with 9 bases of the junction left unmatched. This CDR3 spans 15 amino acids. Germline values: CDR1 MNHEY, CDR2 SVGAGI. DNA for the CDR3: TGTGCCAGCAGTTTTAGCGGGACCTCACAGGATACGCAGTATTTT. Translating it yields CASSFSGTSQDTQYF.

The chain uses TRBV4-2 and TRBJ1-4; 7 bases map to TRBD1. CDR1 is LGHNA, CDR2 YNFKEQ, per germline. With V trimmed by 0 bases and J by 5 bases, 9 bases remained unmatched. This CDR3 has 17 residues. CDR3 sequence (DNA): TGTGCCAGCAGCCAAGAGTTTACCAGGGGGTCGAATGAAAAACTGTTTTTT. Translating it yields CASSQEFTRGSNEKLFF.

V is TRBV4-1 and J is TRBJ2-5; D gene unclear. The V and J ends lost 4 bases and 2 bases respectively, with 17 bases between them. CDR3 length: 16 residues. Germline assignment: CDR1 MGHRA and CDR2 YSYEKL. The CDR3 loop is CASSRRPPGAQETQYF. In DNA form, the CDR3 reads TGCGCCAGCAGCCGGAGACCTCCCGGTGCACAAGAGACCCAGTACTTC.

This clonotype was counted a few times. V usage is TRBV24-1 and J usage is TRBJ2-2, with TRBD1 matching 7 bases. J was trimmed by 7 bases and V by 7 bases; bases with no gene match: 11. The CDR3 has 15 residues. Looked up from germline, CDR1 is KGHDR and CDR2 is SFDVKD. The CDR3: CATRGRQGRGGELFF. CDR3 nucleotide sequence: TGTGCCACCAGAGGAAGACAGGGAAGGGGCGGGGAGCTGTTTTTT.

J is TRBJ2-1 and V is TRBV28; tentative D call: TRBD2 (5 bases). Trimming took off 10 bases at V and 3 bases at J, with 16 bases between the two ends. CDR1 and CDR2 (germline): MDHEN, SYDVKM. The length of the CDR3 is 14 residues. In DNA form, the CDR3 reads TGTGCCACAATCGAAGGAGGCGGCTACAATGAGCAGTTCTTC. Translating gives CATIEGGGYNEQFF.